A selection of T cell receptor beta chains follows, all from one sample in a study of T-cell memory formation after mild COVID-19. TCRdb redid the calling of the 5' RACE reads with MiXCR, one entry per CDR3 protein. The sample consists of about 340,000 distinct CDR3 sequences, about 16% of them appearing once. The sample consisted of PBMCs or a T cell subset sorted from them (not recorded which). These receptors were collected from a man aged 18 to 29 who had mild COVID-19 (a few samples of this study predate the infection). Cell type and time point are not known. CDR3s include the opening cysteine and the closing phenylalanine or tryptophan. Size is stated for part of the rows, as once, few or many counts, or as a class when the clone is expanded.

v_call: TRBV6-4
cdr3_length: 14
j_call: TRBJ2-1
clone_size: few
cdr3_aa: CASSDEVDSNEQFF

v_call: TRBV5-1
cdr3_length: 15
j_call: TRBJ1-5
clone_size: -
cdr3_aa: CASSLEGDTYQPQHF

v_call: TRBV4-1
cdr3_length: 17
j_call: TRBJ2-5
clone_size: few
cdr3_aa: CASSQGYYSADQETQYF

v_call: TRBV28
cdr3_length: 15
j_call: TRBJ2-5
clone_size: few
cdr3_aa: CASSSGGGPQETQYF

v_call: TRBV6-4
cdr3_length: 17
j_call: TRBJ2-3
clone_size: -
cdr3_aa: CASSAGLGPTGTDTQYF

v_call: TRBV27
cdr3_length: 16
j_call: TRBJ2-1
clone_size: many
cdr3_aa: CASSPKRWGGDNEQFF

v_call: TRBV2
cdr3_length: 15
j_call: TRBJ1-6
clone_size: few
cdr3_aa: CASSSETPDGSPLHF

v_call: TRBV6-6
cdr3_length: 14
j_call: TRBJ2-3
clone_size: few
cdr3_aa: CAGTRDGSTDTQYF

v_call: TRBV14
cdr3_length: 13
j_call: TRBJ2-7
clone_size: -
cdr3_aa: CASSRRGPHEQYF

v_call: TRBV7-2
cdr3_length: 13
j_call: TRBJ1-1
clone_size: many
cdr3_aa: CASSGTGATEAFF

v_call: TRBV6-5
cdr3_length: 16
j_call: TRBJ2-3
clone_size: -
cdr3_aa: CASSSGGGAGTDTQYF

v_call: TRBV7-3
cdr3_length: 15
j_call: TRBJ2-3
clone_size: few
cdr3_aa: CASSSGTVTTDTQYF

v_call: TRBV9
cdr3_length: 14
j_call: TRBJ1-6
clone_size: few
cdr3_aa: CASGKGSYNSPLHF

v_call: TRBV12-3/TRBV12-4
cdr3_length: 15
j_call: TRBJ2-1
clone_size: -
cdr3_aa: CASSNTGSSYNEQFF

v_call: TRBV4-1
cdr3_length: 13
j_call: TRBJ2-4
clone_size: -
cdr3_aa: CASSQGSRWARYF

v_call: TRBV6-1
cdr3_length: 15
j_call: TRBJ2-5
clone_size: -
cdr3_aa: CASSEGTGGLKTQYF

v_call: TRBV20-1
cdr3_length: 14
j_call: TRBJ1-5
clone_size: -
cdr3_aa: CSAEPGSGNQPQHF

v_call: TRBV9
cdr3_length: 14
j_call: TRBJ2-3
clone_size: -
cdr3_aa: CASSVDSRHDTQYF

v_call: TRBV24-1
cdr3_length: 13
j_call: TRBJ1-5
clone_size: -
cdr3_aa: CATSEAGDQPQHF

v_call: TRBV5-1
cdr3_length: 13
j_call: TRBJ2-3
clone_size: -
cdr3_aa: CASKGSEVDTQYF

v_call: TRBV3-1
cdr3_length: 16
j_call: TRBJ2-1
clone_size: many
cdr3_aa: CASSQVTGENSGEQFF

v_call: TRBV6-5
cdr3_length: 13
j_call: TRBJ1-2
clone_size: few
cdr3_aa: CASTQSRGYGYTF

v_call: TRBV6-5
cdr3_length: 17
j_call: TRBJ1-6
clone_size: few
cdr3_aa: CASSYDGRGSYNSPLHF

v_call: TRBV7-2
cdr3_length: 14
j_call: TRBJ2-3
clone_size: -
cdr3_aa: CASGGRGPGNTQYF

v_call: TRBV29-1
cdr3_length: 18
j_call: TRBJ2-6
clone_size: -
cdr3_aa: CSVYLRGGGPSGANVLTF

v_call: TRBV9
cdr3_length: 15
j_call: TRBJ2-5
clone_size: few
cdr3_aa: CASSVGGKDQETQYF

v_call: TRBV11-2
cdr3_length: 15
j_call: TRBJ2-5
clone_size: few
cdr3_aa: CASRPGLALQETQYF

v_call: TRBV7-2
cdr3_length: 15
j_call: TRBJ2-5
clone_size: -
cdr3_aa: CASSWVAGEVETQYF

v_call: TRBV6-6
cdr3_length: 18
j_call: TRBJ2-3
clone_size: many
cdr3_aa: CASSYARSKRISTDTQYF

v_call: TRBV5-1
cdr3_length: 13
j_call: TRBJ1-1
clone_size: once
cdr3_aa: CASSAGQGTEAFF

v_call: TRBV29-1
cdr3_length: 14
j_call: TRBJ2-1
clone_size: -
cdr3_aa: CSAVGGVSYNEQFF

v_call: TRBV4-1
cdr3_length: 12
j_call: TRBJ1-2
clone_size: -
cdr3_aa: CASSQDWGGYTF

v_call: TRBV2
cdr3_length: 13
j_call: TRBJ1-2
clone_size: -
cdr3_aa: CASSEMALYGYTF

v_call: TRBV7-2
cdr3_length: 18
j_call: TRBJ2-4
clone_size: -
cdr3_aa: CASSLAMIGRGKENIQYF

v_call: TRBV10-2
cdr3_length: 14
j_call: TRBJ2-3
clone_size: -
cdr3_aa: CASSEWGGTDTQYF

v_call: TRBV30
cdr3_length: 13
j_call: TRBJ2-3
clone_size: -
cdr3_aa: CAWGPVGADTQYF

v_call: TRBV18
cdr3_length: 15
j_call: TRBJ2-1
clone_size: many
cdr3_aa: CASSPVGGPYNEQFF

v_call: TRBV20-1
cdr3_length: 14
j_call: TRBJ2-6
clone_size: few
cdr3_aa: CSASGGTGANVLTF

v_call: TRBV20-1
cdr3_length: 13
j_call: TRBJ2-7
clone_size: once
cdr3_aa: CSADSGAAYEQYF

v_call: TRBV24-1
cdr3_length: 18
j_call: TRBJ2-2
clone_size: few
cdr3_aa: CATSDWPGQGKNTGELFF

v_call: TRBV3-1
cdr3_length: 13
j_call: TRBJ1-1
clone_size: once
cdr3_aa: CASSQGETKKSFF

v_call: TRBV5-1
cdr3_length: 15
j_call: TRBJ1-6
clone_size: few
cdr3_aa: CASSLSTAYNSPLHF

v_call: TRBV12-3/TRBV12-4
cdr3_length: 14
j_call: TRBJ2-5
clone_size: -
cdr3_aa: CASSFLASVETQYF

v_call: TRBV6-6
cdr3_length: 15
j_call: TRBJ2-7
clone_size: few
cdr3_aa: CASSYSRPQDYEQYF

v_call: TRBV6-5
cdr3_length: 14
j_call: TRBJ2-7
clone_size: many
cdr3_aa: CASAVGDGTYEQYF

v_call: TRBV11-2
cdr3_length: 13
j_call: TRBJ1-2
clone_size: many
cdr3_aa: CASSPDRGHGYTF

v_call: TRBV4-1
cdr3_length: 15
j_call: TRBJ2-1
clone_size: few
cdr3_aa: CASSTRQGVGNEQFF

v_call: TRBV20-1
cdr3_length: 16
j_call: TRBJ2-5
clone_size: few
cdr3_aa: CSATPLDSKGRETQYF

v_call: TRBV6-2/TRBV6-3
cdr3_length: 16
j_call: TRBJ2-1
clone_size: few
cdr3_aa: CASSYRGGRPGNEQFF

v_call: TRBV11-2
cdr3_length: 14
j_call: TRBJ2-4
clone_size: -
cdr3_aa: CASTSDREGNIQYF

v_call: TRBV9
cdr3_length: 18
j_call: TRBJ1-2
clone_size: -
cdr3_aa: CASSVAETGVSLNYGYTF

v_call: TRBV20-1
cdr3_length: 13
j_call: TRBJ1-2
clone_size: many
cdr3_aa: CSAGRLRPYGYTF

v_call: TRBV18
cdr3_length: 12
j_call: TRBJ1-6
clone_size: few
cdr3_aa: CASSPRGMPLHF

v_call: TRBV10-3
cdr3_length: 14
j_call: TRBJ2-2
clone_size: -
cdr3_aa: CATTGGANTGELFF

v_call: TRBV6-1
cdr3_length: 13
j_call: TRBJ2-5
clone_size: few
cdr3_aa: CAISTGNQETQYF

v_call: TRBV5-6
cdr3_length: 13
j_call: TRBJ1-2
clone_size: -
cdr3_aa: CASTPSPPRGYTF

v_call: TRBV10-3
cdr3_length: 15
j_call: TRBJ2-7
clone_size: few
cdr3_aa: CAIRLGGTASDEQYF

v_call: TRBV4-3
cdr3_length: 17
j_call: TRBJ2-5
clone_size: few
cdr3_aa: CASSQELSIGIGETQYF

v_call: TRBV6-5
cdr3_length: 11
j_call: TRBJ2-3
clone_size: many
cdr3_aa: CASSYWDTQYF

v_call: TRBV5-1
cdr3_length: 15
j_call: TRBJ2-5
clone_size: -
cdr3_aa: CASSLLLGFQETQYF